One sample yielded the 10 T cell receptor beta chains listed below, sequenced in a study of blood T cells in healthy people across ages. PCR was performed a second time for about 7 to 11 cycles using a sample-barcoded 5' primer and a J-beta primer mix. TCRdb independently ran MiXCR on the 5' RACE reads; one entry per CDR3 protein. This table has 650,000 to 700,000 distinct CDR3 sequences, roughly half appearing once. Source material: blood. The receptors here all came from a woman older than 75 in good health.

The count of this clonotype is one. With a much larger clone just one base away, this may be a read error. J is TRBJ2-5 and V is TRBV28; the D is unclear. V was clipped by 7 bases and J by 5 bases, with 11 bases between them. This CDR3 comprises 12 residues. CDR1 and CDR2 (germline): MDHEN, SYDVKM. CDR3 nucleotide sequence: TGTGCCAGCAACCCTCCCAAGGAGACCCAGTACTTC. This codes for CASNPPKETQYF.

The rearrangement uses TRBV7-2 and TRBJ2-6, with 8 bases matching TRBD1. The junction had 6 bases not matched to a gene; V was cut back by 3 bases and J by 2 bases. CDR3 size: 17 residues. CDR1 and CDR2 from the germline V gene are SGHTA and FQGNSA. The CDR3 nucleotides read TGTGCCAGCAGCTTCCGCAGGGGGCTCCCTGGGGCCAACGTCCTGACTTTC. Its protein is CASSFRRGLPGANVLTF.

This chain joins TRBV15 and TRBJ2-1; 11 positions agree with TRBD2. Germline V gene sequence: CDR1 LNHNV, CDR2 YYDKDF (reference sequence). Trimming removed 6 bases from V and 8 bases from J; junction bases left unmatched: 12. The CDR3 runs to 16 residues. The CDR3: CATSPIAGGLLDEQFF. As DNA, the CDR3 is TGTGCCACCAGTCCGATAGCGGGGGGGCTTTTGGATGAGCAGTTCTTC.

This clonotype turned up a few times. V usage is TRBV28 and J usage is TRBJ2-2, with TRBD1 as a possible D gene (7 bases). Trimming removed 5 bases at V and 5 bases at J, with 12 bases between. The CDR3 runs 14 residues. CDR1 MDHEN and CDR2 SYDVKM come from the germline V gene. The CDR3, as DNA: TGTGCCAGCAGTCAGGGGGGAGTAACCGGGGAGCTGTTTTTT. This translates into CASSQGGVTGELFF.

Many counts were recorded for this clonotype. The chain employs TRBV5-5 and TRBJ1-6; D is possibly TRBD1 (5 bases). V lost 1 base and J lost 7, with 12 bases in between. The CDR3 is made up of 15 amino acids. The germline V gene encodes CDR1 SGHKS and CDR2 YYEKEE (reference sequence). The CDR3 nucleotides read TGTGCCAGCAGCTTGCTGGGAGCAGGGAATTCACCCCTCCACTTT. It codes for CASSLLGAGNSPLHF.

This clonotype was recorded at least ten times. The chain carries TRBV10-2 and TRBJ1-4, with no clear D. This CDR3 spans 15 amino acids. V was cut by 2 bases and J by 5 bases, with 12 bases left in between. Germline CDR1 is WSHSY and CDR2 is SAAADI. The CDR3 protein is CASSEHSARNEKLFF. The CDR3, as DNA: TGCGCCAGCAGTGAGCATTCAGCCCGGAATGAAAAACTGTTTTTT.

Concerning this clonotype: Possible read error: a much larger clone is one base away. The gene calls are TRBV7-2 and TRBJ2-1; D is ambiguous. The DNA matches TRBJ2-7 better at its end, which makes the J call doubtful. This CDR3 spans 15 amino acids. Germline V CDR1 and CDR2: SGHTA, FQGNSA. CDR3 sequence reads: CASSTRRSSYNEQYF. The DNA of the CDR3 is TGTGCCAGCAGCACCCGACGCAGCTCCTACAATGAGCAGTACTTC.

This clonotype came up a few times. The chain recombines TRBV20-1 with TRBJ1-2, with 9 bases lining up with TRBD1. Per the germline V gene, CDR1 is DFQATT and CDR2 is SNEGSKA (reference sequence). CDR3 length equals 14 residues. J lost 6 bases, V lost 2 bases, and 7 bases had no gene match. The CDR3 region is CSARLRTGEDGYTF. The CDR3 coding sequence is TGCAGTGCTAGATTGAGGACAGGGGAGGATGGCTACACCTTC.

There are many counts of this clonotype. The genes are TRBV12-3 or TRBV12-4 and TRBJ2-5, with D tentatively TRBD1 (6 bases). V was cut by 6 bases and J by 5 bases, with 16 bases left in between. The CDR3 covers 14 residues. The CDR3 loop reads CASSSGHKGETQYF. The CDR3 DNA reads as TGTGCCAGCAGCTCGGGACATAAGGGGGAGACCCAGTACTTC.

The chain links TRBV20-1 to TRBJ2-3, with TRBD2 matching over 7 bases. The CDR3 is 16 amino acids. V shed 4 bases and J 5 bases; nucleotides not matched to a gene: 15. Germline V lookup: CDR1 DFQATT, CDR2 SNEGSKA (reference sequence). This CDR3 reads CSAIVPVGGFRDTQYF. The CDR3 DNA follows: TGCAGTGCTATTGTGCCTGTGGGGGGGTTTAGAGATACGCAGTATTTT.